Listed below are T cell receptor beta chains from one sample, sequenced in a study of cytomegalovirus exposure and HLA in healthy donors. The assay was immunoSEQ multiplex PCR, and TCRdb's table has in-frame clones only and misses some. The sample shows about 210,000 clones, roughly 83% of them seen only once. The sample was PBMCs. These receptors came from a male donor in good health and CMV-seropositive. The CDR3 runs from the conserved cysteine through the conserved F or W. Fields, in order: J gene, CDR3 length, D gene, clone size, V gene, CDR3 protein, CDR3 DNA. A D gene is named only where the DNA matches it firmly. Size is omitted from some rows. Given values are once, few, many or a class for expanded clones.

TRBJ2-1	14	TRBD1	.	TRBV9	CASSFGQVENEQFF	TGTGCCAGCAGCTTCGGACAGGTGGAAAATGAGCAGTTCTTC
TRBJ2-7	15	TRBD2	.	TRBV14	CASSPGLAPHYEQYF	TGTGCCAGCAGCCCGGGACTAGCGCCTCATTACGAGCAGTACTTC
TRBJ1-2	15	.	.	TRBV9	CASSVEGATNYGYTF	TGTGCCAGCAGCGTAGAAGGGGCTACGAACTATGGCTACACCTTC
TRBJ2-7	13	.	.	TRBV7-2	CASSSPPGGEQYF	TGTGCCAGCAGCTCGCCCCCTGGCGGCGAGCAGTACTTC
TRBJ1-2	16	.	.	TRBV5-1	CASSLASGGNNYGYTF	TGCGCCAGCAGCTTGGCCAGCGGGGGCAATAACTATGGCTACACCTTC
TRBJ2-7	11	.	.	TRBV11-3	CASSLTGEQYF	TGTGCCAGCAGCCTCACAGGGGAGCAGTACTTC
TRBJ1-6	16	.	.	TRBV5-5	CASSSAPGPINSPLHF	TGTGCCAGCAGCTCTGCGCCGGGTCCCATTAATTCACCCCTCCACTTT
TRBJ2-2	16	TRBD2	.	TRBV13	CASRNGLAGNTGELFF	TGTGCCAGCAGAAACGGACTAGCGGGAAACACCGGGGAGCTGTTTTTT
TRBJ2-1	16	.	once	TRBV9	CASSVEVRGPGNEQFF	TGTGCCAGCAGCGTAGAGGTGCGGGGGCCGGGCAATGAGCAGTTCTTC
TRBJ2-3	15	TRBD2	once	TRBV11-1	CASSFWTSGTDTQYF	TGTGCCAGCAGCTTTTGGACTAGCGGCACAGATACGCAGTATTTT
TRBJ1-1	15	TRBD1	.	TRBV7-8	CASSARQGANTEAFF	TGTGCCAGCAGCGCCAGACAGGGGGCGAACACTGAAGCTTTCTTT
TRBJ1-3	15	.	.	TRBV7-2	CASTFNGVSGNTIYF	TGTGCCAGCACCTTTAACGGGGTCTCTGGAAACACCATATATTTT
TRBJ1-2	15	.	few	TRBV21-1	CASSVAESANYGYTF	TGTGCCAGCAGCGTAGCCGAGTCAGCTAACTATGGCTACACCTTC
TRBJ2-1	16	TRBD1	.	TRBV7-9	CASSRLQGASYNEQFF	TGTGCCAGCAGCAGACTCCAGGGGGCTTCTTACAATGAGCAGTTCTTC
TRBJ1-6	16	TRBD1	.	TRBV7-3	CASSWLGQGNNSPLHF	TGTGCCAGCAGCTGGTTGGGACAGGGAAATAATTCACCCCTCCACTTT
TRBJ2-7	15	TRBD1	.	TRBV5-1	CASSLTGQGRDEQYF	TGCGCCAGCAGCCTGACGGGACAGGGAAGGGACGAGCAGTACTTC
TRBJ2-1	17	TRBD1	.	TRBV7-3	CASSSQTGTGFVSEQFF	TGTGCCAGCAGCTCCCAGACCGGGACAGGGTTTGTCAGTGAGCAGTTCTTC
TRBJ2-7	14	.	.	TRBV5-5	CASSLGHSSYEQYF	TGTGCCAGCAGCTTAGGACATAGCTCCTACGAGCAGTACTTC
TRBJ1-3	16	.	.	TRBV6-6	CASSYLEGETGNTIYF	TGTGCCAGCAGTTACCTTGAAGGGGAAACTGGAAACACCATATATTTT
TRBJ2-5	13	.	few	TRBV27	CATAIRTEETQYF	TGTGCCACAGCTATTCGGACAGAAGAGACCCAGTACTTC
TRBJ2-7	14	TRBD1	.	TRBV19	CASSITRGRYEQYF	TGTGCCAGTAGTATAACAAGGGGGCGGTACGAGCAGTACTTC
TRBJ2-1	15	TRBD2	few	TRBV28	CASSFSGNSYNEQFF	TGTGCCAGCAGCTTTAGCGGGAACTCCTACAATGAGCAGTTCTTC
TRBJ2-3	12	.	.	TRBV5-3	CARSLDRDTQYF	TGTGCCAGATCACTAGACCGTGATACGCAGTATTTT